Listed below are T cell receptor beta chains from one sample, sequenced in a study of cytomegalovirus exposure and HLA in healthy donors. Assay: immunoSEQ multiplex PCR; the TCRdb copy retains only in-frame clones and omits some. The sample yields around 140,000 clones, approximately 84% seen once. Sequencing input: PBMCs. The receptors were gathered from a man younger than 40 in good health and CMV-seropositive. Each CDR3 is given with its conserved first and last residue. D genes are given only for firm matches. Clone size is not always given. Where it is, it says once, few, many or a class for expanded clones.

J gene: TRBJ2-2
V gene: TRBV19
clone size: .
D gene: .
CDR3 DNA: TGTGCCAGTAGTATCCTGGCAGGGGTATTAAACACCGGGGAGCTGTTTTTT
CDR3 protein: CASSILAGVLNTGELFF

J gene: TRBJ2-2
V gene: TRBV18
clone size: .
D gene: .
CDR3 DNA: TGTGCCAGCTCCACGGACAGCACCAATTCTTTAACCGGGGAGCTGTTTTTT
CDR3 protein: CASSTDSTNSLTGELFF

J gene: TRBJ2-2
V gene: TRBV6-1
clone size: once
D gene: .
CDR3 DNA: TGTGCCAGCAGTGTTGGAGTGGGGGGTTGGACCGGGGAGCTGTTTTTT
CDR3 protein: CASSVGVGGWTGELFF

J gene: TRBJ1-5
V gene: TRBV19
clone size: .
D gene: TRBD1
CDR3 DNA: TGTGCCAGTAGCCCGTCCCGGGACAGGTCCCTAAGCAATCAGCCCCAGCATTTT
CDR3 protein: CASSPSRDRSLSNQPQHF

J gene: TRBJ1-4
V gene: TRBV27
clone size: few
D gene: .
CDR3 DNA: TGTGCCAGCAGTTTGGGCCTTTACGGTCAACTGTTTTTT
CDR3 protein: CASSLGLYGQLFF

J gene: TRBJ1-2
V gene: TRBV6-1
clone size: .
D gene: .
CDR3 DNA: TGTGCCAGCAGTAGGACAGAAGAGCTTTATGGCTACACCTTC
CDR3 protein: CASSRTEELYGYTF

J gene: TRBJ2-1
V gene: TRBV5-1
clone size: once
D gene: .
CDR3 DNA: TGCGCCAGCAGCTTTACCGCGGGGACCAGGGGGGAGCAGTTCTTC
CDR3 protein: CASSFTAGTRGEQFF

J gene: TRBJ1-3
V gene: TRBV6-1
clone size: .
D gene: .
CDR3 DNA: TGTGCCAGCAGTGAAATTAACAGCTCTGGAAACACCATATATTTT
CDR3 protein: CASSEINSSGNTIYF

J gene: TRBJ2-5
V gene: TRBV13
clone size: once
D gene: TRBD1
CDR3 DNA: TGTGCCAGCAGCTCCGCGACAGGGGAGTCCCAAGAGACCCAGTACTTC
CDR3 protein: CASSSATGESQETQYF

J gene: TRBJ2-7
V gene: TRBV21-1
clone size: .
D gene: .
CDR3 DNA: TGTGCCAGCAGCAAAGATAAGCGGGGACACTCCTACGAGCAGTACTTC
CDR3 protein: CASSKDKRGHSYEQYF

J gene: TRBJ2-1
V gene: TRBV18
clone size: .
D gene: TRBD2
CDR3 DNA: TGTGCCAGCTCACGATCCGGGACTAGCGGGGGTTATGAGCAGTTCTTC
CDR3 protein: CASSRSGTSGGYEQFF

J gene: TRBJ2-7
V gene: TRBV6-6
clone size: few
D gene: TRBD1
CDR3 DNA: TGTGCCAGCAGTTACGGGGCCGGGACAGTGCAGCAGTACTTC
CDR3 protein: CASSYGAGTVQQYF

J gene: TRBJ2-1
V gene: TRBV5-1
clone size: .
D gene: TRBD1
CDR3 DNA: TGCGCCAGCAGCGCGCTGACAGGGGCCAATGAGCAGTTCTTC
CDR3 protein: CASSALTGANEQFF

J gene: TRBJ2-2
V gene: TRBV5-1
clone size: .
D gene: .
CDR3 DNA: TGCGCCAGCAGCTTGACTAGCCAGACCGGGGAGCTGTTTTTT
CDR3 protein: CASSLTSQTGELFF

J gene: TRBJ2-7
V gene: TRBV10-3
clone size: .
D gene: TRBD1
CDR3 DNA: TGTGCCATCAGTGAGTTACAGGGGACCTACGAGCAGTACTTC
CDR3 protein: CAISELQGTYEQYF

J gene: TRBJ2-2
V gene: TRBV2
clone size: .
D gene: .
CDR3 DNA: TGTGCCAGCAGTGAACAGGGTACGGACACCGGGGAGCTGTTTTTT
CDR3 protein: CASSEQGTDTGELFF

J gene: TRBJ1-2
V gene: TRBV19
clone size: .
D gene: .
CDR3 DNA: TGTGCCAGTAGTGCCGAGACTTATGGCTACACCTTC
CDR3 protein: CASSAETYGYTF

J gene: TRBJ2-5
V gene: TRBV11-1
clone size: .
D gene: TRBD2
CDR3 DNA: TGTGCCAGCAGCCCTATAGCGGGAGGGGGACAAGAGACCCAGTACTTC
CDR3 protein: CASSPIAGGGQETQYF

J gene: TRBJ1-5
V gene: TRBV28
clone size: few
D gene: TRBD1
CDR3 DNA: TGTGCCAGCAGTTTACCGGGACAGGGGCCTTATAGCAATCAGCCCCAGCATTTT
CDR3 protein: CASSLPGQGPYSNQPQHF

J gene: TRBJ1-3
V gene: TRBV5-1
clone size: .
D gene: .
CDR3 DNA: TGCGCCAGCTCACAGACCTTCTCTGGAAACACCATATATTTT
CDR3 protein: CASSQTFSGNTIYF

J gene: TRBJ1-1
V gene: TRBV29-1
clone size: .
D gene: .
CDR3 DNA: TGCCGCGTTGAACAGGCAGGGGAACACACTGAAGCTTTCTTT
CDR3 protein: CRVEQAGEHTEAFF

J gene: TRBJ2-1
V gene: TRBV5-6
clone size: .
D gene: TRBD1
CDR3 DNA: TGTGCCAGCAGCCTACCGGGACAGGGGTACAATGAGCAGTTCTTC
CDR3 protein: CASSLPGQGYNEQFF

J gene: TRBJ1-1
V gene: TRBV4-2
clone size: .
D gene: .
CDR3 DNA: TGTGCCAGCAGCCAAGATCTTGGGGGCGAAGCTTTCTTT
CDR3 protein: CASSQDLGGEAFF

J gene: TRBJ2-7
V gene: TRBV28
clone size: .
D gene: .
CDR3 DNA: TGTGCCAGCAGTAGTAGCGAGGCCTACGAGCAGTACTTC
CDR3 protein: CASSSSEAYEQYF

J gene: TRBJ1-2
V gene: TRBV6-5
clone size: .
D gene: .
CDR3 DNA: TGTGCCAGCAGGCCCGACAGCTACTATGGCTACACCTTC
CDR3 protein: CASRPDSYYGYTF

J gene: TRBJ2-5
V gene: TRBV19
clone size: .
D gene: TRBD2
CDR3 DNA: TGTGCCAGTAGTAAACTAGCGGGAGGGGGGGAGACCCAGTACTTC
CDR3 protein: CASSKLAGGGETQYF